Listed here are 14 T cell receptor beta chains from one sample, sequenced in a study of blood T cells in healthy people across ages (dated by TCRdb to about 2015). The library was built by means of 5' RACE. The reads were generated on an Illumina HiSeq 2500. A second PCR of about 7 to 12 cycles was run with a J-beta primer mix and a sample-barcoded 5' primer. Clones were called with MiXCR by TCRdb after fastp trimmed the public reads at Q25, and only in-frame beta chains were retained. Each record represents a unique CDR3 protein, reported with the most common genes and DNA among its rows. The sample has 600,000 to 850,000 distinct CDR3 sequences on record, around 40% of them singletons. Roughly 19% of the sample belongs to the ten largest clones. Input material: blood. Receptors originate from a woman between 55 and 75 years old in good health.

The genes are TRBV20-1 and TRBJ2-1, with 8 bases aligning to TRBD2. Per germline, CDR1 DFQATT and CDR2 SNEGSKA (reference sequence). V gave up 6 bases and J gave up 12 bases; unmatched junction bases: 19. The CDR3 loop spans 15 amino acids. Here the CDR3 reads CSAATLAGTSNLQFF. The CDR3, as DNA: TGCAGTGCAGCTACCCTAGCGGGCACCAGCAATTTGCAGTTCTTC.

This clonotype was seen more than once but under ten times. The V and J genes are TRBV5-1 and TRBJ2-7, with TRBD1 matching over 10 bases. With 4 bases clipped from V and 5 bases from J, the junction kept 9 bases outside the gene matches. The CDR3 has 15 residues. CDR1 and CDR2 (germline): SGHRS, YFSETQ. The CDR3 DNA is TGCGCCAGCAGCCGGACAGGGGGATGGCTACACGAGCAGTACTTC. Its translation is CASSRTGGWLHEQYF.

The chain is built from TRBV4-3 and TRBJ1-2; no clear D. The V and J ends lost 2 bases and 5 bases respectively, with 18 bases between them. The CDR3 consists of 16 residues. CDR1 is LGHNA, CDR2 YSLEER, per germline. Written as DNA, the CDR3 is TGCGCCAGCAGCCAAAGGGCCTCACGCGATCAATATGGCTACACCTTC. It codes for CASSQRASRDQYGYTF.

The chain uses TRBV7-9 and TRBJ2-5, with 7 bases identical to TRBD2. Looked up from germline, CDR1 is SEHNR and CDR2 is FQNEAQ (reference sequence). V trimming: 4 bases; J trimming: 11 bases; junction bases outside the gene matches: 13. The CDR3 contains 14 residues. CDR3 residues: CASSSSGGAGEQYF. Here the CDR3 DNA reads TGTGCCAGCAGCTCTAGCGGAGGTGCTGGTGAGCAGTACTTC.

This clonotype was counted a few times. This chain joins TRBV20-1 and TRBJ2-1; 14 nucleotides match TRBD2. Germline-derived CDR1 and CDR2 are DFQATT and SNEGSKA (reference sequence). The CDR3 length is 16 residues. The trim removed 6 bases at V and 7 bases at J, leaving 11 bases unmatched. The CDR3 spells CSARTSGRKSENEQFF. The DNA for the CDR3 is TGCAGTGCGAGGACTAGCGGGAGGAAGTCGGAAAATGAGCAGTTCTTC.

The chain has TRBV27 and TRBJ2-5, with D tentatively TRBD1 (7 bases). CDR3 length: 14 amino acids. Germline lookup yields CDR1 MNHEY and CDR2 SMNVEV (reference sequence). V was pared by 2 bases and J by 5 bases, with 12 bases between. The CDR3 reads CASSLAGQWETQYF. The DNA for the CDR3 is TGTGCCAGCAGTTTAGCGGGACAGTGGGAGACCCAGTACTTC.

This clonotype was counted many times. V and J are TRBV7-9 and TRBJ2-5; TRBD2 might be the D (6 bases). CDR3 length: 17 residues. CDR1 is SEHNR, CDR2 FQNEAQ, per germline (reference sequence). V was clipped by 0 bases and J by 1 base, with 15 bases between them. As DNA, the CDR3 is TGTGCCAGCAGCTTAGCGCAAGGACTACGCACCCAAGAGACCCAGTACTTC. It is translated as CASSLAQGLRTQETQYF.

V gene TRBV6-2 or TRBV6-3 combines with J gene TRBJ1-1, with unresolved D. The germline CDR1 and CDR2 sequences are MNHEY and SVGEGT. The CDR3 totals 14 residues. V lost 2 bases and J lost 3, with 10 bases in between. The CDR3 sequence is CASSYAGHDTEAFF. CDR3 bases: TGTGCCAGCAGTTACGCGGGTCATGACACTGAAGCTTTCTTT.

Many counts were recorded for this clonotype. The chain combines TRBV29-1 with TRBJ2-5; the D gene is possibly TRBD2 (5 bases). The V gene's germline CDR1 is SQVTM and CDR2 ANQGSEA. V shed 2 bases and J shed 7 bases, with 17 bases lying between them. The CDR3 has 14 residues. This CDR3 reads CSVENSVTKRTQYF. The CDR3 coding sequence is TGCAGCGTTGAAAATAGCGTAACCAAGAGGACCCAGTACTTC.

CDR3 sequence (DNA): TGTGCCAGCAGTGAAACGGTCGGAGGATGGAGGTTTGGGGCTTTCTTT. Translating gives CASSETVGGWRFGAFF. V gene TRBV6-1 combines with J gene TRBJ1-1; D is undetermined. V was clipped by 2 bases and J by 11 bases, with 24 bases between them. The germline V gene has CDR1 MNHNS and CDR2 SASEGT. This CDR3 is built from 16 residues.

The gene calls are TRBV7-9 and TRBJ2-1, with D possibly matching TRBD2 (5 bases). Germline assignment: CDR1 SEHNR and CDR2 FQNEAQ (reference sequence). The CDR3 loop spans 13 amino acids. V lost 9 bases and J 1 base, leaving 10 bases between the germline ends. CDR3 DNA sequence: TGTGCCAGTAGAAGGGAGTCCTACAATGAGCAGTTCTTC. Translating gives CASRRESYNEQFF.

This clonotype was seen only a few times. The CDR3 loop reads CASRRQTNGANVLTF. DNA of the CDR3: TGTGCCAGCAGGAGGCAGACGAACGGGGCCAACGTCCTGACTTTC. The J gene is TRBJ2-6, the V gene TRBV11-1; the D is unclear. The germline V gene has CDR1 SGHAT and CDR2 FQDESV (reference sequence). The length of the CDR3 is 15 residues. V lost 6 bases to trimming and J lost 4 bases, with 13 bases between them.

The chain carries TRBV6-6 and TRBJ2-3; D gene uncertain. CDR3 length: 15 residues. CDR1 and CDR2 (germline): MNHNY, SVGAGI (reference sequence). With 0 bases removed from V and 12 bases from J, the gap between germline ends came to 19 bases. The CDR3 is CASSYSLDLTETQYF. In nucleotides, the CDR3 is TGTGCCAGCAGTTACTCATTAGACTTAACAGAGACACAGTATTTT.

This clonotype was seen more than once but under ten times. The chain recombines TRBV7-9 with TRBJ2-7, with 10 nucleotides matching TRBD1. There are 14 residues in the CDR3. CDR1 is SEHNR, CDR2 FQNEAQ, per germline (reference sequence). The J segment lost 5 bases and the V segment lost 3 bases, leaving 4 bases of the junction unmatched. The CDR3 spells CASSFMDRGNEQYF. The DNA of the CDR3 is TGTGCCAGCAGCTTTATGGACAGGGGGAACGAGCAGTACTTC.